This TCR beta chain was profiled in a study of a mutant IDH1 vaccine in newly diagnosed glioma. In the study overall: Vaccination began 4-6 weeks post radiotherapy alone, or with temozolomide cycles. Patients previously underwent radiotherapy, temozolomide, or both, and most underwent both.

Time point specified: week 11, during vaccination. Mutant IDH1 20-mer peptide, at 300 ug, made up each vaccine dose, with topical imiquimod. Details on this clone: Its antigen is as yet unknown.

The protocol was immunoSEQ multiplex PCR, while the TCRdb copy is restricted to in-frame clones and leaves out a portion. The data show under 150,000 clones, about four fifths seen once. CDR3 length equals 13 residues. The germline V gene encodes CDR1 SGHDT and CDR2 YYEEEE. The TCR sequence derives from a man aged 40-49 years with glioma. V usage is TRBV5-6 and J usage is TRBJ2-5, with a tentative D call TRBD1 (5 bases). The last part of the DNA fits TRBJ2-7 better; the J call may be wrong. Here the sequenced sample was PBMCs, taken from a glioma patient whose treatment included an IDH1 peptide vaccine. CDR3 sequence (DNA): TGTGCCAGCAGCTCGGACACCTACTACGAGCAGTACTTC. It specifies CASSSDTYYEQYF.